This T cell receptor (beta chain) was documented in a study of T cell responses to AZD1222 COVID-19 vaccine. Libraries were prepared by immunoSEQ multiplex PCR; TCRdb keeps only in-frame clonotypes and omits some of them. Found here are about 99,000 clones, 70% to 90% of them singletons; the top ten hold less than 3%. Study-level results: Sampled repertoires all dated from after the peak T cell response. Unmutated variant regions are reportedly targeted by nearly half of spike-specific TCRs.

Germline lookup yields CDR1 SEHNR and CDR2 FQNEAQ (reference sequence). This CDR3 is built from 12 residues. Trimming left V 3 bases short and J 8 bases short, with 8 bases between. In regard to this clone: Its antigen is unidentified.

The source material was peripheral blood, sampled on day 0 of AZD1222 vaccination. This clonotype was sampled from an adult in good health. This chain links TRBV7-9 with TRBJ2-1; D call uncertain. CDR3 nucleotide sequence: TGTGCCAGCAGCTTGCAGCCCCATGAGCAGTTCTTC. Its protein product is CASSLQPHEQFF.